Below, 28 T cell receptor beta chains from the same sample are listed, as sequenced in a study of blood T cells in healthy people across ages. A second PCR, run for about 7 to 11 cycles, used a sample-barcoded 5' primer plus a J-beta primer mix. TCRdb used MiXCR to reprocess the 5' RACE reads, holding one entry per CDR3 protein. This table holds hundreds of thousands of distinct CDR3 sequences, 40% to 65% found once. The sample consisted of blood. These receptors all stem from a woman of 80 years or more in good health.

Points on this clonotype: This may stem from a read error, because a much larger clone lies one nucleotide away. V gene TRBV9 combines with J gene TRBJ2-5; the D is unclear. The CDR3 contains 14 residues. Germline CDR1 reads SGDLS; CDR2 reads YYNGEE. Trimming stripped 0 bases from V and 11 bases from J, with 17 bases between. The CDR3 nucleotides are TGTGCCAGCAGCGTAGCCAGTGCGGAGAACTCTCAGTACTTC. Protein sequence: CASSVASAENSQYF.

On this clonotype: Possible read error: a much larger clone is one base away. This chain uses TRBV28 with TRBJ2-1, with a possible D match to TRBD2 (6 bases). The CDR3 length is 14 residues. Germline CDR1 is MDHEN and CDR2 is SYDVKM. CDR3 nucleotides: TGTGCCGGCAGTTCCGGGAGAGTGAGAAATGAGCAGTTCTTC. Protein: CAGSSGRVRNEQFF.

There are a few counts of this clonotype. The CDR3 DNA is TGTGCCACCAGCAGGGGAGATCTTTATCCCCCGAACACCGGGGAGCTGTTTTTT. Protein product: CATSRGDLYPPNTGELFF. The chain joins TRBV15 to TRBJ2-2, with D possibly being TRBD2 (5 bases). From germline, CDR1 is LNHNV and CDR2 YYDKDF (reference sequence). V lost 3 bases and J 0 bases, leaving 17 bases between the germline ends. The CDR3 spans 18 residues.

The chain is built from TRBV2 and TRBJ1-2, with 7 bases matching TRBD1. The V gene end was trimmed by 7 bases and the J gene end by 0 bases; junction bases not matched to a gene: 2. The V gene's germline CDR1 is SNHLY and CDR2 FYNNEI. The CDR3 totals 13 residues. The CDR3 region is CASMGQPNYGYTF. CDR3 sequence (DNA): TGTGCCAGCATGGGACAGCCTAACTATGGCTACACCTTC.

V and J are TRBV4-2 and TRBJ1-5, with D perhaps matching TRBD1 (5 bases). The CDR3 is 18 residues long. Per the germline V gene, CDR1 is LGHNA and CDR2 is YNFKEQ. With 1 base removed from V and 0 bases from J, the gap between germline ends came to 16 bases. CDR3 in DNA: TGTGCCAGCAGCCAAGTCCCACGGACATATCATAGCAATCAGCCCCAGCATTTT. Its translation: CASSQVPRTYHSNQPQHF.

This clonotype was counted between two and nine times. This rearrangement joins TRBV18 to TRBJ2-3; 9 bases are shared with TRBD1. CDR1 KGHSH and CDR2 LQKENI come from the germline V gene. The CDR3 has 17 residues. V lost 5 bases and J lost 2; bases outside the gene matches: 11. Here the CDR3 DNA reads TGTGCCAGCTCATCTACAACAGGGGGCCGTACCACAGATACGCAGTATTTT. Translating it yields CASSSTTGGRTTDTQYF.

This clonotype was observed a few times. The rearrangement uses TRBV11-2 and TRBJ2-3, with 7 positions matching TRBD2. J was trimmed by 0 bases and V by 10 bases; bases with no gene match: 10. This CDR3 spans 15 amino acids. Germline assignment: CDR1 SGHAT and CDR2 FQNNGV. CDR3 amino acids: CATRSSGMSTDTQYF. The CDR3 DNA reads TGTGCCACTCGGAGCAGCGGGATGAGCACAGATACGCAGTATTTT.

The rearrangement uses TRBV30 and TRBJ2-2; perhaps TRBD2 as D (6 bases). V lost 0 bases and J lost 8, with 13 bases in between. This CDR3 comprises 14 residues. CDR1 GTSNPN and CDR2 SVGIG come from the germline V gene (reference sequence). CDR3 nucleotide sequence: TGTGCCTGGAGTGTAGGAGGGTTTCTAGGGGAGCTGTTTTTT. It codes for CAWSVGGFLGELFF.

The CDR3 is CASSWGGPQYF. In DNA form, the CDR3 reads TGTGCCAGCAGTTGGGGGGGGCCGCAGTACTTC. V and J are TRBV12-3 or TRBV12-4 and TRBJ2-7; the D gene is possibly TRBD2 (7 bases). The CDR3 contains 11 residues. V lost 4 bases to trimming and J lost 9 bases, with 10 bases between them.

The chain is built from TRBV7-2 and TRBJ2-1; D uncertain. The CDR3 contains 12 residues. Germline CDR1 SGHTA, CDR2 FQGNSA. V was cut by 3 bases and J by 10 bases, with 10 bases left in between. The CDR3 region is CASSFSSLEQFF. DNA for the CDR3: TGTGCCAGCAGCTTTAGCTCACTAGAGCAGTTCTTC.

This clonotype was seen many times. This sequence joins TRBV6-5 and TRBJ2-5, with 7 bases lining up with TRBD2. From germline, CDR1 is MNHEY and CDR2 SVGAGI. The CDR3 sequence is 15 residues long. Germline trimming cut 10 bases from V and 2 bases from J; bases unmatched to any gene: 13. The CDR3 protein is CATHLVSAGQETQYF. CDR3 DNA: TGTGCCACCCATCTGGTATCAGCGGGGCAAGAGACCCAGTACTTC.

The V gene is TRBV4-2, the J gene TRBJ2-1, with 14 bases fitting TRBD2. V shed 6 bases and J 7 bases; nucleotides not matched to a gene: 11. Germline V lookup: CDR1 LGHNA, CDR2 YNFKEQ. This CDR3 has 17 residues. The chain's CDR3 is CASSPAARTSGRNEQFF. CDR3 DNA: TGTGCCAGCAGTCCTGCTGCTCGGACTAGCGGGAGGAATGAGCAGTTCTTC.

Of note for this clonotype: A read error may explain this, as a much larger clone is one base away. The CDR3 DNA sequence: TGTGCCAGCAGTGTAGCCGGGGCCCTCGATGAGCAGTTCTTC. Its protein product is CASSVAGALDEQFF. This rearrangement joins TRBV12-3 or TRBV12-4 to TRBJ2-1, with D perhaps given as TRBD1 or TRBD2 (5 bases each). This CDR3 comprises 14 residues.

On this clonotype: Its ends do not fully match the called genes, so a read error is possible. This chain connects TRBV10-3 to TRBJ1-2; a weak D match, TRBD1 (5 bases). Germline assignment: CDR1 ENHRY and CDR2 SYGVKD. This CDR3 is built from 12 residues. In nucleotides, the CDR3 is TGCGCCACCAGTGAGTCGGGGACTGGCTACACCTTC. It is translated as CATSESGTGYTF.

As regards this clonotype: Since a much larger clone is just one base distant, this may be a read error. The chain uses TRBV9 and TRBJ1-2, with D perhaps matching TRBD1 (5 bases). CDR1 SGDLS and CDR2 YYNGEE come from the germline V gene. CDR3 length: 13 amino acids. V was trimmed by 10 bases and J by 4 bases, leaving 17 bases between them. The CDR3 nucleotides read TGTGCCGGCAAGGGAGGGACGCTCTATGGCTACACCTTC. Residues: CAGKGGTLYGYTF.

This clonotype has more than one count but fewer than ten. A read error may produce the germline difference seen at one junction end. V usage is TRBV6-2 or TRBV6-3 and J usage is TRBJ1-2; TRBD1 matches 11 bases. Looked up from germline, CDR1 is MNHEY and CDR2 is SVGEGT. This CDR3 comprises 15 residues. DNA of the CDR3: TGTGCCAGCAGTACCGCCGGGACAGGGGGGAATGGTTACACCTTC. Its translation is CASSTAGTGGNGYTF.

The sample holds many counts of this clonotype. One end of the junction is discordant with germline, which a read error may explain. The genes are TRBV5-1 and TRBJ2-3, with 9 bases that match TRBD2. The CDR3 totals 14 residues. Looked up from germline, CDR1 is SGHRS and CDR2 is YFSETQ. CDR3 in amino acids: CASSLAGATDTQYF. Here the CDR3 DNA reads TGTGCCAGCAGCTTAGCGGGGGCCACAGATACGCAGTATTTT.

The J gene is TRBJ2-3, the V gene TRBV7-6, with D possibly TRBD2 on 7 matching bases. The CDR3 length is 17 residues. Germline CDR1 and CDR2: SGHVS and FNYEAQ. Deletions cut 4 bases from V and 3 bases from J, with 20 bases between. This CDR3 is CASSSLVVGGGTDTQYF. The CDR3 DNA reads as TGTGCCAGCAGCTCCCTCGTCGTAGGGGGGGGAACAGATACGCAGTATTTT.

Note on this clonotype: This clone may be a read error of a much larger clone one base away. The chain couples TRBV5-1 to TRBJ2-1; D is undetermined. The CDR3 consists of 13 residues. Germline V gene sequence: CDR1 SGHRS, CDR2 YFSETQ. Written as DNA, the CDR3 is TGCGCCAGCAGCTCCTTTAATCAGAATGAGCGGTTCTTC. Its translation is CASSSFNQNERFF. The entire variable domain, with the rest obtained from reference TRBV5-1 and TRBJ2-1, is as follows: KAGVTQTPRYLIKTRGQQVTLSCSPISGHRSVSWYQQTPGQGLQFLFEYFSETQRNKGNFPGRFSGRQFSNSRSEMNVSTLELGDSALYLCASSSFNQNERFFGPGTRLTVL.

This clonotype was seen a few times. V usage is TRBV3-1 and J usage is TRBJ1-2, with D unresolved. Germline-derived CDR1 and CDR2 are LGHDT and YNNKEL (reference sequence). The ends were cut back, 2 bases at V and 8 bases at J, with 15 bases in the middle. This CDR3 comprises 14 residues. The CDR3 nucleotides are TGTGCCAGCAGCCAACCGGACGCAATCGGGGGCTACACCTTC. Its protein is CASSQPDAIGGYTF. The full variable domain, with the rest looked up from reference TRBV3-1 and TRBJ1-2, is DTAVSQTPKYLVTQMGNDKSIKCEQNLGHDTMYWYKQDSKKFLKIMFSYNNKELIINETVPNRFSPKSPDKAHLNLHINSLELGDSAVYFCASSQPDAIGGYTFGSGTRLTVV.

This chain connects TRBV15 to TRBJ2-7, with TRBD2 matching 8 bases. V dropped 6 bases and J dropped 3; count of bases not matched to a gene: 4. CDR3 size: 13 residues. The germline V gene encodes CDR1 LNHNV and CDR2 YYDKDF (reference sequence). This CDR3 reads CATRRSGSYEQYF. The DNA for the CDR3 is TGTGCCACCAGAAGGAGCGGGAGCTACGAGCAGTACTTC.

This clonotype was observed at least ten times. The chain couples TRBV5-1 to TRBJ1-2, with 9 bases aligning to TRBD1. This CDR3 comprises 16 residues. Unmatched junction bases numbered 5, after V lost 0 bases and J lost 2 bases. Germline CDR1 reads SGHRS; CDR2 reads YFSETQ. The CDR3 protein is CASSLGSTGGNYGYTF. For the CDR3, the DNA is TGCGCCAGCAGCTTGGGCTCGACAGGGGGGAACTATGGCTACACCTTC.

This clonotype showed up just a few times. A read error is possible here, since a much larger clone lies one base away. The chain employs TRBV2 and TRBJ2-5, with 8 bases fitting TRBD2. Germline CDR1 SNHLY, CDR2 FYNNEI. The V and J ends lost 8 bases and 11 bases, in that order; junction bases with no gene match: 19. The CDR3 runs 15 residues. CDR3 region: CASGTSRGAANEQYF. The DNA for the CDR3 is TGTGCCAGCGGGACCTCGCGGGGGGCCGCAAATGAGCAGTACTTC.

The sample holds many counts of this clonotype. J is TRBJ1-4 and V is TRBV20-1; no reliable D call. Germline assignment: CDR1 DFQATT and CDR2 SNEGSKA (reference sequence). The CDR3 runs to 12 residues. V lost 3 bases to trimming and J lost 7 bases, with 9 bases between them. This chain's CDR3 is CSASRRGEKLFF. CDR3 coding DNA: TGCAGTGCTAGTCGCCGCGGTGAAAAACTGTTTTTT.

To note about this clonotype: The junction does not match germline at one end; this may be a read error. The V call is TRBV6-5, the J call TRBJ2-4; 13 bases are a match to TRBD2. Germline CDR1 and CDR2: MNHEY and SVGAGI. The CDR3 length is 14 residues. The CDR3 DNA reads as TGTACCAGCAGGTCCGGGACTAGCGGGATTTCTCAGTACTTC. Translating it yields CTSRSGTSGISQYF.

A single count supports this clonotype. V gene TRBV20-1 combines with J gene TRBJ1-5, with 10 positions matching TRBD1. The CDR3 loop spans 16 amino acids. The germline V gene encodes CDR1 DFQATT and CDR2 SNEGSKA (reference sequence). With 3 bases clipped from V and 3 bases from J, the junction kept 8 bases outside the gene matches. CDR3 nucleotide sequence: TGCAGTGCTAGCGAAAGGGACAGGGGTGCCAATCAGCCCCAGCATTTT. This encodes CSASERDRGANQPQHF.

This clonotype was counted ten times or more. This chain uses TRBV15 with TRBJ2-1, with 10 positions matching TRBD2. The CDR3 extends over 16 amino acids. From germline, CDR1 is LNHNV and CDR2 YYDKDF (reference sequence). V lost 3 bases, J lost 5 bases, and 7 bases stayed unmatched. Written as DNA, the CDR3 is TGTGCCACCAGCAGCGCTACTAGCGGGATAAACAATGAGCAGTTCTTC. Its translation: CATSSATSGINNEQFF.

The sample holds many counts of this clonotype. The rearrangement links TRBV29-1 to TRBJ2-3; D perhaps matches TRBD1 (5 bases). The CDR3 runs to 14 residues. Germline V gene sequence: CDR1 SQVTM, CDR2 ANQGSEA. Trimming cost V 2 bases and J 1 base, with 10 bases left between them. CDR3 amino acids: CSVERGPGTDTQYF. The DNA of the CDR3 is TGCAGCGTTGAAAGGGGCCCGGGCACAGATACGCAGTATTTT.